Sequencing of this T cell receptor beta chain was carried out in a study of CD8 T cells in ankylosing spondylitis. Study outcomes and limitations: A TCR beta motif of roughly eight highly homologous variants seemed to mark ankylosing spondylitis blood. Previously reported in reactive arthritis synovial fluid and blood were some of the motif variants.

The germline V and J ends were trimmed by 3 bases and 7 bases, with 13 bases remaining between them. CDR3 length: 13 amino acids. Per the germline V gene, CDR1 is DFQATT and CDR2 is SNEGSKA (reference sequence). This clonotype has ten or more counts. The target antigen is unknown. Each TCR beta library was made by quantitative 5'-RACE that incorporated molecular barcodes. TCRdb re-derived calls from the 5' RACE reads in MiXCR, one entry per CDR3 protein. Among 200,000 to 250,000 distinct CDR3 sequences listed, roughly a tenth were seen once. This rearrangement joins TRBV20-1 to TRBJ2-1; weak D call: TRBD1 (5 bases). The specimen was blood, either unsorted or a sorted T cell fraction (not recorded which). This sequence originates from a male donor with ankylosing spondylitis or in good health (not recorded which). The CDR3 here is CSASRAGYNEQFF. The CDR3 bases are TGCAGTGCTAGTCGGGCAGGGTATAATGAGCAGTTCTTC.